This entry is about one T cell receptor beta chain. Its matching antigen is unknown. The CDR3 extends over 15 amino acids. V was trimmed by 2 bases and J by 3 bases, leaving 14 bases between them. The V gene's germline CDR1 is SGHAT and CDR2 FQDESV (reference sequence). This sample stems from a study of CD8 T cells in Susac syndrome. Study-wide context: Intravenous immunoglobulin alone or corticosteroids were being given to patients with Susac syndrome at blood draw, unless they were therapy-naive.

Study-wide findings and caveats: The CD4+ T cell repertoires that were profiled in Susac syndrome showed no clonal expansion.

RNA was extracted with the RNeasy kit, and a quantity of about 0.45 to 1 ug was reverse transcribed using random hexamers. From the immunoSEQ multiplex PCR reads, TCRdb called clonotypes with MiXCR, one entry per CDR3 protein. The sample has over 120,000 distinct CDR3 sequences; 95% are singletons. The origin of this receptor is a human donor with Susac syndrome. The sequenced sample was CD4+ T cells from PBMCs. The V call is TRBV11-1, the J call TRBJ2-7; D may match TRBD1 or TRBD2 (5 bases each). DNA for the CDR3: TGTGCCAGCAGCTTATCCCCAGGGACGGGCTACGAGCAGTACTTC. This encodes CASSLSPGTGYEQYF.